Below are 25 T cell receptor beta chains sequenced from a single sample in a study of T-cell memory formation after mild COVID-19 (dated by TCRdb to about 2021). The method was 5' RACE. The listed sequencing device is Illumina NovaSeq 6000. The public reads were reanalyzed by TCRdb: fastp trimming at Q25, MiXCR alignment, in-frame beta chains only. Rows merge per CDR3 protein into single entries with the most common DNA and genes. The sample profile shows under 250,000 distinct CDR3 sequences; roughly a tenth of them were found once. The ten largest account for roughly 3% of the sample. Sequencing was done on a sample of PBMCs or a T cell subset sorted from them (not recorded which). Every receptor here comes from a man aged 18 to 30 who had mild COVID-19 (a few samples of this study predate the infection). The sample titles of this study are shuffled in the database, so cell type and time point are left out; the donor was told from shared clones.

Only a few counts were recorded for this clonotype. The chain is built from TRBV20-1 and TRBJ1-5; TRBD1 is a possible D gene (6 bases). V was trimmed by 4 bases and J by 7 bases, leaving 23 bases between them. Looked up from germline, CDR1 is DFQATT and CDR2 is SNEGSKA (reference sequence). The CDR3 runs to 16 residues. The CDR3 reads CSATRFRGAAGQPQHF. CDR3 bases: TGCAGTGCTACCCGTTTTCGGGGGGCTGCGGGGCAGCCCCAGCATTTT.

The V call is TRBV7-2, the J call TRBJ2-3; TRBD2 matches at 11 bases. The CDR3 covers 16 residues. CDR1 and CDR2 (germline): SGHTA, FQGNSA. V lost 4 bases to trimming and J lost 2 bases; unmatched junction nucleotides: 5. In nucleotides, the CDR3 is TGTGCCAGCAGCTCACTAGCGGGGGCCCTCACAGATACGCAGTATTTT. Translating gives CASSSLAGALTDTQYF.

The rearrangement links TRBV3-1 to TRBJ1-3; D perhaps matches TRBD1 (6 bases). The V end lost 4 bases, the J end lost 3 bases, and 10 bases lay between the germline ends. Germline loops: CDR1 LGHDT, CDR2 YNNKEL (reference sequence). There are 14 residues in the CDR3. CDR3 sequence: CASSRTEGGNTIYF. The CDR3 DNA reads TGTGCCAGCAGCCGGACAGAGGGTGGAAACACCATATATTTT.

J is TRBJ1-1 and V is TRBV18, with 11 bases matching TRBD1. CDR3 size: 13 residues. Per germline, CDR1 KGHSH and CDR2 LQKENI. Trimming at V came to 10 bases and at J to 5 bases, leaving 6 bases not matched to a gene. CDR3 protein: CATGQGAGTEAFF. Here the CDR3 DNA reads TGTGCCACTGGACAGGGGGCGGGAACTGAAGCTTTCTTT. Supplemented by reference TRBV18 and TRBJ1-1, the full variable domain reads NAGVMQNPRHLVRRRGQEARLRCSPMKGHSHVYWYRQLPEEGLKFMVYLQKENIIDESGMPKERFSAEFPKEGPSILRIQQVVRGDSAAYFCATGQGAGTEAFFGQGTRLTVV.

The V call is TRBV20-1, the J call TRBJ2-3; 8 bases fit TRBD2. The CDR3 has 16 residues. The ends lost 0 bases at V and 8 bases at J; junction bases unmatched: 13. The germline V gene has CDR1 DFQATT and CDR2 SNEGSKA (reference sequence). The CDR3 loop reads CSARDLAGGYGGTQYF. Here the CDR3 DNA reads TGCAGTGCTAGAGATCTTGCGGGGGGCTACGGCGGTACGCAGTATTTT.

This clonotype has more than one count but fewer than ten. V usage is TRBV3-1 and J usage is TRBJ2-7, with D possibly called TRBD1 or TRBD2 (6 bases each). V lost 5 bases and J lost 6, with 23 bases in between. This CDR3 spans 16 amino acids. Germline V gives CDR1 LGHDT, CDR2 YNNKEL (reference sequence). The CDR3, as DNA: TGTGCCAGCAGCTTCAACCCCCGGGGGCTGCAAAGCGAGCAGTACTTC. Translation gives CASSFNPRGLQSEQYF.

The chain uses TRBV20-1 and TRBJ2-7, with TRBD2 identical over 13 bases. In germline, CDR1 is DFQATT, CDR2 SNEGSKA (reference sequence). The junction had 6 bases not matched to a gene; V was cut back by 6 bases and J by 7 bases. The CDR3 is 13 residues long. The CDR3 loop is CSAPGLAGAEQYF. CDR3 nucleotide sequence: TGCAGTGCGCCCGGACTAGCGGGGGCTGAGCAGTACTTC.

The gene calls are TRBV7-2 and TRBJ1-1, with D unresolved. The CDR3 runs to 15 residues. Trimming shortened V by 0 bases and J by 3 bases, and 11 bases separated the two germline ends. Germline CDR1 and CDR2: SGHTA and FQGNSA. CDR3 DNA: TGTGCCAGCAGCTTAGCCCAGGTGGGTGACACTGAAGCTTTCTTT. Translation gives CASSLAQVGDTEAFF.

This clonotype was detected a few times. V gene TRBV5-1 combines with J gene TRBJ2-7; D remains unclear. The CDR3 totals 16 residues. Trimming left V 3 bases short and J 1 base short, with 17 bases between. Germline lookup yields CDR1 SGHRS and CDR2 YFSETQ. In nucleotides, the CDR3 is TGCGCCAGCAGCTGGACGTTGGGCTCGCCATCCTACGAGCAGTACTTC. Its protein is CASSWTLGSPSYEQYF.

This clonotype turned up a few times. J is TRBJ2-5 and V is TRBV18; a weak D match, TRBD2 (5 bases). This CDR3 has 14 amino acids. Trimming took off 3 bases at V and 4 bases at J, with 12 bases between the two ends. Germline CDR1 is KGHSH and CDR2 is LQKENI. CDR3 sequence: CASSPTGIGETQYF. CDR3 DNA sequence: TGTGCCAGCTCACCCACGGGGATAGGAGAGACCCAGTACTTC.

This clonotype was recorded many times. The DNA of the CDR3 is TGCGCCAGCAGCCAAGATATTGGGGGATACACTGAAGCTTTCTTT. It codes for CASSQDIGGYTEAFF. The rearrangement joins TRBV4-1 to TRBJ1-1; possibly TRBD1 for D (5 bases). The V gene lost 0 bases and the J gene lost 3 bases, with 11 bases spanning the gap. CDR3 length: 15 residues. Germline CDR1 MGHRA, CDR2 YSYEKL.

The V call is TRBV3-1, the J call TRBJ1-1, with D uncertain. Trimming shortened V by 3 bases and J by 2 bases, and 7 bases separated the two germline ends. Germline V lookup: CDR1 LGHDT, CDR2 YNNKEL (reference sequence). This CDR3 has 13 residues. Written as DNA, the CDR3 is TGTGCCAGCAGCCATGAGAGAAACACTGAAGCTTTCTTT. Translated, it gives CASSHERNTEAFF.

The rearrangement links TRBV5-1 to TRBJ2-1; 12 bases fit TRBD1. Germline V gene data show CDR1 as SGHRS and CDR2 as YFSETQ. The V gene end was trimmed by 3 bases and the J gene end by 9 bases; junction bases not matched to a gene: 7. The CDR3 totals 15 residues. CDR3 loop: CASSWGQGAVGEQFF. The CDR3 DNA reads as TGCGCCAGCAGCTGGGGACAGGGGGCCGTTGGTGAGCAGTTCTTC.

The V gene is TRBV5-1, the J gene TRBJ2-7; D remains unclear. The CDR3 is 12 residues long. With 7 bases removed from V and 5 bases from J, the gap between germline ends came to 13 bases. CDR1 and CDR2 from the germline V gene are SGHRS and YFSETQ. The CDR3 spells CASGLGMDEQYF. CDR3 DNA: TGCGCCAGCGGCCTAGGGATGGACGAGCAGTACTTC.

The genes are TRBV5-1 and TRBJ2-1; D is ambiguous. V lost 0 bases and J 0 bases, leaving 7 bases between the germline ends. CDR1 and CDR2 (germline): SGHRS, YFSETQ. The CDR3 runs 15 residues. CDR3 in DNA: TGCGCCAGCAGCTTGGGAGTGAGCTCCTACAATGAGCAGTTCTTC. Translation: CASSLGVSSYNEQFF.

The chain has TRBV7-9 and TRBJ2-7; TRBD1 aligns across 7 bases. The CDR3 is 12 amino acids. CDR1 and CDR2 from the germline V gene are SEHNR and FQNEAQ (reference sequence). V lost 11 bases, J lost 2 bases, and 6 bases stayed unmatched. CDR3 amino acids: CAVTGTAYEQYF. The CDR3 nucleotides read TGTGCCGTCACCGGGACAGCCTACGAGCAGTACTTC.

The rearrangement uses TRBV4-3 and TRBJ2-7; 7 bases line up with TRBD2. Germline-derived CDR1 and CDR2 are LGHNA and YSLEER. V dropped 4 bases and J dropped 4; count of bases not matched to a gene: 7. This CDR3 contains 14 residues. The CDR3 reads CASSPSGEGYEQYF. CDR3 bases: TGCGCCAGCAGCCCTAGCGGTGAAGGATACGAGCAGTACTTC.

This clonotype came up a few times. V and J are TRBV12-3 or TRBV12-4 and TRBJ1-4; no reliable D call. Trimming removed 5 bases from V and 3 bases from J, with 10 bases in between. The CDR3 consists of 14 residues. CDR3 residues: CASSKTAPNEKLFF. The CDR3 DNA is TGTGCCAGCAGTAAGACCGCGCCTAATGAAAAACTGTTTTTT.

This clonotype occurred a few times. The rearrangement uses TRBV11-1 and TRBJ2-4, with TRBD1 as a possible D gene (6 bases). With 5 bases removed from V and 14 bases from J, the gap between germline ends came to 19 bases. Germline-derived CDR1 and CDR2 are SGHAT and FQDESV (reference sequence). The CDR3 is 13 residues long. The CDR3 DNA sequence: TGTGCCAGCAGCCGGGACATCCAAGGAAGAGAGTACTTC. Its translation is CASSRDIQGREYF.

V is TRBV6-5 and J is TRBJ2-2, with 7 bases identical to TRBD1. Looked up from germline, CDR1 is MNHEY and CDR2 is SVGAGI. Trimming cost V 5 bases and J 5 bases; bases outside gene matches: 11. The CDR3 totals 16 residues. CDR3 sequence (DNA): TGTGCCAGCAGTAATACCCGACAGGGCCGAACCGGGGAGCTGTTTTTT. Residues: CASSNTRQGRTGELFF.

In its sample, this clonotype was seen many times. This chain links TRBV5-4 with TRBJ2-3; no reliable D call. The CDR3 has 14 residues. V dropped 2 bases and J dropped 2 bases, with 9 bases sitting between them. The V gene's germline CDR1 is SGHNT and CDR2 YYREEE (reference sequence). In DNA form, the CDR3 reads TGTGCCAGCAGCTTTCCCGAGATCACAGATACGCAGTATTTT. Translation gives CASSFPEITDTQYF.

This clonotype was seen many times. J is TRBJ2-3 and V is TRBV7-9; tentative D call: TRBD2 (6 bases). The CDR3 is 15 amino acids. Trimming stripped 2 bases from V and 4 bases from J, with 13 bases between. Germline-derived CDR1 and CDR2 are SEHNR and FQNEAQ (reference sequence). CDR3 coding DNA: TGTGCCAGCAGCTTACGCGTTAGCGGTTCAGATACGCAGTATTTT. Its protein is CASSLRVSGSDTQYF.

The V and J genes are TRBV20-1 and TRBJ2-7; tentatively, D is TRBD2 (5 bases). The CDR3 totals 13 residues. The germline V and J ends were trimmed by 7 bases and 3 bases, with 16 bases remaining between them. Germline V CDR1 and CDR2: DFQATT, SNEGSKA (reference sequence). The CDR3 DNA reads TGCAGTGTTAGTGCGGGTTTGGGCTACGAGCAGTACTTC. It yields the protein CSVSAGLGYEQYF.

This clonotype was detected only a few times. The chain links TRBV2 to TRBJ1-5; 9 positions agree with TRBD1. V dropped 10 bases and J dropped 1; count of bases not matched to a gene: 11. Germline CDR1 and CDR2: SNHLY and FYNNEI. The CDR3 consists of 16 residues. The DNA for the CDR3 is TGTGCCACCCGCGTGCCGGGACAGGGCAGCAATCAGCCCCAGCATTTT. Translated: CATRVPGQGSNQPQHF.

This clonotype has only a few counts. V gene TRBV20-1 combines with J gene TRBJ2-4; 9 bases are a match to TRBD2. The CDR3 covers 13 residues. Germline V gene data show CDR1 as DFQATT and CDR2 as SNEGSKA (reference sequence). With 6 bases clipped from V and 6 bases from J, the junction kept 6 bases outside the gene matches. The CDR3 bases are TGCAGTGCCAGTAGCGGGGGTGGAAACATTCAGTACTTC. Translated: CSASSGGGNIQYF.